This TCR beta chain was observed in a study of cytomegalovirus exposure and HLA in healthy donors. PCR involved 60 Vbeta and 13 Jbeta primers. Profiled with immunoSEQ multiplex PCR; TCRdb holds only in-frame clones, not every one. In the table there are about 180,000 clones, roughly four fifths of which are singletons. CDR1 and CDR2 (germline): SGHKS, YYEKEE (reference sequence). V shed 4 bases, J shed 7 bases, and the junction held 11 bases outside the gene matches. This CDR3 has 16 amino acids. The sequence was collected from a man aged 18 to 29 in good health and CMV-seronegative. Sequencing used PBMCs. This chain connects TRBV5-5 to TRBJ1-5; TRBD1 matches at 10 bases. CDR3 region: CASSPMLTGGQQPQHF. The DNA for the CDR3 is TGTGCCAGCAGCCCCATGTTGACAGGGGGCCAGCAGCCCCAGCATTTT.